The 8 T cell receptor beta chains in this list originate from one sample, sequenced in a study of neurological immune-mediated disorders. TCRdb processed the 5' RACE reads anew with MiXCR; each CDR3 protein has one entry. The sample shows about 55,000 distinct CDR3 sequences, around 4.2% of them seen only once. The specimen sequenced was PBMCs. The receptors originated from a man aged 50 to 59 with multiple sclerosis.

The sample holds many counts of this clonotype. The chain has TRBV5-1 and TRBJ2-2; D is perhaps TRBD2 (6 bases). Trimming took 4 bases from V and 0 from J, leaving 10 bases between them. Germline V lookup: CDR1 SGHRS, CDR2 YFSETQ. This CDR3 comprises 15 residues. CDR3 sequence: CASSRGETNTGELFF. In DNA, the CDR3 is TGCGCCAGCAGCCGCGGGGAAACGAACACCGGGGAGCTGTTTTTT.

There are many counts of this clonotype. The V gene is TRBV12-3 or TRBV12-4, the J gene TRBJ2-7, with 10 bases lining up with TRBD1. The CDR3 has 13 residues. V shed 6 bases, J shed 2 bases, and the junction held 1 base outside the gene matches. The CDR3 bases are TGTGCCAGCAGGACAGGGGGCCCCTACGAGCAGTACTTC. Its translation: CASRTGGPYEQYF.

This clonotype was detected ten times or more. This chain joins TRBV7-9 and TRBJ2-2; TRBD2 matches 12 bases. Germline V CDR1 and CDR2: SEHNR, FQNEAQ (reference sequence). CDR3 size: 16 residues. V shed 5 bases and J 5 bases; nucleotides not matched to a gene: 6. Here the CDR3 DNA reads TGTGCCAGCAGCCGACAGACTAGCGGGGGTACCGGGGAGCTGTTTTTT. This sequence encodes CASSRQTSGGTGELFF. The whole variable domain, remainder taken from reference TRBV7-9 and TRBJ2-2, is DTGVSQNPRHKITKRGQNVTFRCDPISEHNRLYWYRQTLGQGPEFLTYFQNEAQLEKSRLLSDRFSAERPKGSFSTLEIQRTEQGDSAMYLCASSRQTSGGTGELFFGEGSRLTVL.

The chain recombines TRBV30 with TRBJ2-7; 11 bases line up with TRBD2. The CDR3 consists of 13 residues. Germline V gene data show CDR1 as GTSNPN and CDR2 as SVGIG (reference sequence). With 3 bases clipped from V and 4 bases from J, the junction kept 2 bases outside the gene matches. CDR3 bases: TGTGCCTGGAGGGGGACTAGCGGATACGAGCAGTACTTC. As protein: CAWRGTSGYEQYF.

The sample holds many counts of this clonotype. The chain carries TRBV28 and TRBJ2-7; 7 bases map to TRBD2. V dropped 3 bases and J dropped 9; count of bases not matched to a gene: 8. Germline CDR1 and CDR2: MDHEN and SYDVKM. The CDR3 length is 13 residues. The CDR3, as DNA: TGTGCCAGCAGTTTTCGGTCGAGCGGGGTGCAGTACTTC. Amino acid sequence: CASSFRSSGVQYF.

This clonotype was seen ten or more times. This chain links TRBV6-6 with TRBJ2-5; 7 bases are a match to TRBD2. The CDR3 has 13 amino acids. Germline trimming cut 4 bases from V and 4 bases from J; bases unmatched to any gene: 3. Per germline, CDR1 MNHNY and CDR2 SVGAGI (reference sequence). CDR3 sequence: CASSSREGETQYF. The CDR3 DNA reads TGTGCCAGCAGTTCCAGGGAGGGAGAGACCCAGTACTTC.

This clonotype was observed many times. The chain recombines TRBV29-1 with TRBJ2-6; D gene ambiguous. Germline CDR1 and CDR2: SQVTM and ANQGSEA. The CDR3 has 12 amino acids. V dropped 6 bases and J dropped 0 bases, with 3 bases sitting between them. As DNA, the CDR3 is TGCAGCGTGGACTCTGGGGCCAACGTCCTGACTTTC. It translates to CSVDSGANVLTF.

The sample holds a few counts of this clonotype. This may be a read error: a much more frequent sequence differs by one nucleotide. This chain links TRBV10-3 with TRBJ2-3; D call uncertain. The CDR3 consists of 13 residues. Germline lookup yields CDR1 ENHRY and CDR2 SYGVKD. Trimming stripped 8 bases from V and 2 bases from J, with 11 bases between. The CDR3 is CAISVKITDTQYF. As DNA, the CDR3 is TGTGCCATCTCAGTAAAGATCACAGATACGCAGTATTTT.